The 25 T cell receptor beta chains listed next were all sequenced from one sample in a study of PD-L1 blockade in urothelial cancer. Indicated time point: pretreatment peripheral blood. Profiled with immunoSEQ multiplex PCR; TCRdb holds only in-frame clones, not every one. Among some 44,000 clones listed, more than 70% were seen once. The sample here was PBMCs, taken around atezolizumab (anti-PD-L1) treatment. The receptors derive from a man aged 60-69 years with urothelial cancer.

The chain uses TRBV10-1 and TRBJ2-1, with TRBD2 matching 13 bases. This CDR3 has 14 amino acids. Germline V gene lookup returns CDR1 WNHNN and CDR2 SYGVQD (reference sequence). J was trimmed by 15 bases and V by 7 bases; bases with no gene match: 12. The CDR3 nucleotides read TGCGCCAGCACCCCGGGACTAGCGGGGACCGTTATGTTCTTC. This encodes CASTPGLAGTVMFF.

This chain links TRBV27 with TRBJ2-7; D may be TRBD1 (6 bases). The germline V and J ends were trimmed by 4 bases and 1 base, with 8 bases remaining between them. Germline V lookup: CDR1 MNHEY, CDR2 SMNVEV (reference sequence). The CDR3 is 13 residues long. The CDR3 is CASSWDKSYEQYF. The CDR3, as DNA: TGTGCCAGCAGTTGGGACAAATCCTACGAGCAGTACTTC.

CDR3 protein: CASREQGATNEKLFF. The CDR3 DNA is TGCGCCAGCAGGGAACAGGGGGCAACTAATGAAAAACTGTTTTTT. The V call is TRBV5-1, the J call TRBJ1-4, with 8 bases aligning to TRBD1. V gave up 5 bases and J gave up 0 bases; unmatched junction bases: 3. The CDR3 contains 15 residues. Germline assignment: CDR1 SGHRS and CDR2 YFSETQ. The complete variable domain, with remaining parts taken from reference TRBV5-1 and TRBJ1-4, reads KAGVTQTPRYLIKTRGQQVTLSCSPISGHRSVSWYQQTPGQGLQFLFEYFSETQRNKGNFPGRFSGRQFSNSRSEMNVSTLELGDSALYLCASREQGATNEKLFFGSGTQLSVL.

The chain couples TRBV7-8 to TRBJ2-7; D perhaps matches TRBD1 (6 bases). The CDR3 covers 14 residues. With 5 bases removed from V and 2 bases from J, the gap between germline ends came to 13 bases. The germline V gene has CDR1 SGHVS and CDR2 FQNEAQ. The CDR3 region has the DNA TGTGCCAGCAGCCTAAGACAGGTTGCCTACGAGCAGTACTTC. The encoded protein is CASSLRQVAYEQYF.

This clone was observed many times. The rearrangement uses TRBV28 and TRBJ2-7; 8 positions agree with TRBD1. Germline V CDR1 and CDR2: MDHEN, SYDVKM. CDR3 size: 14 residues. V lost 3 bases to trimming and J lost 5 bases; unmatched junction nucleotides: 6. CDR3 nucleotides: TGTGCCAGCAGTTTCTGGACAGGGAGGAACGAGCAGTACTTC. It specifies CASSFWTGRNEQYF.

The chain recombines TRBV29-1 with TRBJ2-1; a weak D match, TRBD2 (7 bases). With 4 bases removed from V and 2 bases from J, the gap between germline ends came to 18 bases. Per germline, CDR1 SQVTM and CDR2 ANQGSEA. This CDR3 region has 16 residues. CDR3: CSVGGRGEEAYNEQFF. The CDR3 DNA follows: TGCAGCGTTGGGGGGAGGGGGGAAGAAGCCTACAATGAGCAGTTCTTC.

This chain links TRBV29-1 with TRBJ2-2, with D possibly matching TRBD2 (6 bases). The CDR3 is 14 amino acids. Trimming left V 1 base short and J 5 bases short, with 11 bases between. Germline loops: CDR1 SQVTM, CDR2 ANQGSEA. CDR3 residues: CSVEVEGLTGELFF. DNA of the CDR3: TGCAGCGTTGAAGTGGAGGGACTTACCGGGGAGCTGTTTTTT.

This sequence joins TRBV9 and TRBJ2-1; 10 bases match TRBD2. Germline V CDR1 and CDR2: SGDLS, YYNGEE. This CDR3 contains 17 residues. The V segment lost 0 bases and the J segment 7 bases; nucleotides outside the gene matches: 10. CDR3 amino acids: CASSVGSGRAMGNEQFF. In DNA form, the CDR3 reads TGTGCCAGCAGCGTAGGGAGCGGGAGGGCCATGGGGAATGAGCAGTTCTTC.

This rearrangement joins TRBV18 to TRBJ2-5; 7 positions match TRBD2. V lost 3 bases and J lost 8; bases outside the gene matches: 9. There are 14 residues in the CDR3. Germline V gene data show CDR1 as KGHSH and CDR2 as LQKENI. In DNA form, the CDR3 reads TGTGCCAGCTCACCGGGAGGGAATTTTAGAACCCAGTACTTC. It codes for CASSPGGNFRTQYF.

This chain uses TRBV4-3 with TRBJ1-1; TRBD1 aligns across 9 bases. The trim removed 4 bases at V and 4 bases at J, leaving 16 bases unmatched. The CDR3 totals 18 residues. Per the germline V gene, CDR1 is LGHNA and CDR2 is YSLEER. Here the CDR3 reads CASSPQTGGGSGSTEAFF. CDR3 DNA sequence: TGCGCCAGCAGCCCTCAGACAGGGGGAGGGTCCGGGAGCACTGAAGCTTTCTTT.

The V gene is TRBV7-9, the J gene TRBJ1-3; D remains unclear. Trimming cost V 2 bases and J 0 bases, with 14 bases left between them. Germline values: CDR1 SEHNR, CDR2 FQNEAQ (reference sequence). The CDR3 loop spans 17 amino acids. The CDR3 DNA is TGTGCCAGCAGCTTATTAGGTAGCGGCAGCTCTGGAAACACCATATATTTT. Its translation is CASSLLGSGSSGNTIYF.

V gene TRBV5-1 combines with J gene TRBJ2-3, with unresolved D. Germline values: CDR1 SGHRS, CDR2 YFSETQ. The CDR3 is 14 amino acids. Trimming left V 3 bases short and J 1 base short, with 9 bases between. DNA for the CDR3: TGCGCCAGCAGCTATATAACAGGCACAGATACGCAGTATTTT. Its protein is CASSYITGTDTQYF.

This chain links TRBV6-5 with TRBJ2-2, with TRBD1 matching 9 bases. With 4 bases clipped from V and 4 bases from J, the junction kept 4 bases outside the gene matches. CDR3 size: 15 residues. CDR1 and CDR2 from the germline V gene are MNHEY and SVGAGI. The chain's CDR3 is CASSSGQGGTGELFF. The CDR3 DNA reads TGTGCCAGCAGTTCGGGACAGGGTGGCACCGGGGAGCTGTTTTTT.

This clone was recorded only once. The chain carries TRBV10-3 and TRBJ2-1; D is possibly TRBD1 (5 bases). V was trimmed by 4 bases and J by 8 bases, leaving 12 bases between them. The CDR3 sequence is 13 residues long. Germline CDR1 and CDR2: ENHRY and SYGVKD. In DNA, the CDR3 is TGTGCCATCAGTGTTAGCAGGGAAGATGAGCAGTTCTTC. It translates to CAISVSREDEQFF.

This chain links TRBV19 with TRBJ2-7, with TRBD1 matching 8 bases. This CDR3 is 14 amino acids long. Germline CDR1 reads LNHDA; CDR2 reads SQIVND (reference sequence). J gave up 5 bases and V 5 bases, and 8 bases lay outside the gene matches. CDR3 sequence reads: CASSGRDRMNEQYF. DNA for the CDR3: TGTGCCAGTAGTGGCCGGGACAGGATGAACGAGCAGTACTTC. Supplemented by reference TRBV19 and TRBJ2-7, the full variable domain reads DGGITQSPKYLFRKEGQNVTLSCEQNLNHDAMYWYRQDPGQGLRLIYYSQIVNDFQKGDIAEGYSVSREKKESFPLTVTSAQKNPTAFYLCASSGRDRMNEQYFGPGTRLTVT.

In its sample, this clone was seen once. The genes are TRBV29-1 and TRBJ2-7, with 10 bases aligning to TRBD1. This CDR3 region has 16 residues. Germline CDR1 and CDR2: SQVTM and ANQGSEA. V lost 6 bases, J lost 3 bases, and 14 bases stayed unmatched. CDR3 coding DNA: TGCAGCGTACGCGACAGACAGGGGGCCCTTAGCTACGAGCAGTACTTC. It codes for CSVRDRQGALSYEQYF.

The V call is TRBV7-2, the J call TRBJ2-2; maybe TRBD2 (6 bases). The CDR3 runs to 15 residues. With 1 base removed from V and 5 bases from J, the gap between germline ends came to 11 bases. Per germline, CDR1 SGHTA and CDR2 FQGNSA. The CDR3 bases are TGTGCCAGCAGCTTAGTACCTGGGGGGACCGGGGAGCTGTTTTTT. Translating gives CASSLVPGGTGELFF.

This clone was seen only a few times. The chain employs TRBV5-6 and TRBJ2-7; no clear D. V was shortened by 2 bases and J by 8 bases, with 14 bases between the two germline ends. This CDR3 has 13 residues. The germline V gene has CDR1 SGHDT and CDR2 YYEEEE. CDR3 DNA sequence: TGTGCCAGCAGCTTAGGAGCCAAAGGCAAGCAGTACTTC. Protein sequence: CASSLGAKGKQYF.

The gene calls are TRBV28 and TRBJ1-2; 9 bases are a match to TRBD1. Germline CDR1 is MDHEN and CDR2 is SYDVKM. Trimming at V came to 1 base and at J to 5 bases, leaving 5 bases not matched to a gene. The CDR3 is made up of 15 amino acids. The CDR3 protein is CASSLSGQGHYGYTF. The CDR3 DNA sequence: TGTGCCAGCAGTTTATCGGGACAGGGACATTATGGCTACACCTTC.

Here the CDR3 reads CASGGQGAGQPQHF. The CDR3 DNA sequence: TGTGCCAGTGGAGGACAGGGAGCCGGTCAGCCCCAGCATTTT. This rearrangement joins TRBV19 to TRBJ1-5, with TRBD1 identical over 8 bases. With 8 bases clipped from V and 6 bases from J, the junction kept 9 bases outside the gene matches. Germline V lookup: CDR1 LNHDA, CDR2 SQIVND (reference sequence). This CDR3 contains 14 residues.

This chain joins TRBV11-3 and TRBJ2-1; D is perhaps TRBD2 (6 bases). The CDR3 is 15 residues long. The V and J ends lost 3 bases and 4 bases respectively, with 13 bases between them. Germline loops: CDR1 SGHNT, CDR2 YENEEA. The DNA for the CDR3 is TGTGCCAGCAGCTTCTCGGGGAGCGGGTACAATGAGCAGTTCTTC. Translating gives CASSFSGSGYNEQFF.

This chain connects TRBV2 to TRBJ2-2; TRBD2 aligns across 10 bases. Germline V lookup: CDR1 SNHLY, CDR2 FYNNEI. CDR3 length: 14 residues. The trim removed 7 bases at V and 4 bases at J, leaving 3 bases unmatched. The chain's CDR3 is CASKRGGGTGELFF. DNA of the CDR3: TGTGCCAGCAAGCGGGGGGGCGGCACCGGGGAGCTGTTTTTT.

This rearrangement joins TRBV30 to TRBJ2-7, with 9 bases aligning to TRBD1. J was trimmed by 6 bases and V by 5 bases; bases with no gene match: 5. The CDR3 is 12 amino acids. Looked up from germline, CDR1 is GTSNPN and CDR2 is SVGIG (reference sequence). The DNA of the CDR3 is TGTGCCTGGTCCTCGACAGGGGGCGAGCAGTACTTC. This translates into CAWSSTGGEQYF.

The chain carries TRBV29-1 and TRBJ2-2; TRBD2 matches at 11 bases. Germline assignment: CDR1 SQVTM and CDR2 ANQGSEA. The CDR3 loop spans 14 amino acids. V shed 7 bases, J shed 6 bases, and the junction held 7 bases outside the gene matches. The CDR3 region has the DNA TGCAGCGCACATAGCGGGGGGGCGGCCGGGGAGCTGTTTTTT. Translated: CSAHSGGAAGELFF.

The CDR3 here is CASSLYRDLNNEQFF. The CDR3 nucleotides are TGTGCCAGCAGTTTATATAGGGACTTGAACAATGAGCAGTTCTTC. This sequence joins TRBV27 and TRBJ2-1; D is possibly TRBD2 (6 bases). Trimming took off 1 base at V and 5 bases at J, with 12 bases between the two ends. Germline values: CDR1 MNHEY, CDR2 SMNVEV (reference sequence). The CDR3 sequence is 15 residues long.